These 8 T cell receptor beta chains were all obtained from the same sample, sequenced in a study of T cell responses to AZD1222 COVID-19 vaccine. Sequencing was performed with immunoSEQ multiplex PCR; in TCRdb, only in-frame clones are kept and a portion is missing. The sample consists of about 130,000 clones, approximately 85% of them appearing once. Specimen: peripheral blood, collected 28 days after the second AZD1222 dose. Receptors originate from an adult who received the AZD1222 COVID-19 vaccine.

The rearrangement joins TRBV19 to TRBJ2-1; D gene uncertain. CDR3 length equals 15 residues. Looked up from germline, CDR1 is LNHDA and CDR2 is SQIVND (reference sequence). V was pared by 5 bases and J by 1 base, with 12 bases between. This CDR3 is CASSYPIWSYNEQFF. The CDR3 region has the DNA TGTGCCAGTAGTTACCCTATTTGGTCCTACAATGAGCAGTTCTTC. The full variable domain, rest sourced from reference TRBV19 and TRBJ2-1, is DGGITQSPKYLFRKEGQNVTLSCEQNLNHDAMYWYRQDPGQGLRLIYYSQIVNDFQKGDIAEGYSVSREKKESFPLTVTSAQKNPTAFYLCASSYPIWSYNEQFFGPGTRLTVL.

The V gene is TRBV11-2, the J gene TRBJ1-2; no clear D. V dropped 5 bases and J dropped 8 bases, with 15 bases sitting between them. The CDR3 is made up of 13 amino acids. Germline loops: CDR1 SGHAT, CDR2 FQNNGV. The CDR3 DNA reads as TGTGCCAGCAGCCTTACGGCGATGGGAGGCTACACCTTC. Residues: CASSLTAMGGYTF.

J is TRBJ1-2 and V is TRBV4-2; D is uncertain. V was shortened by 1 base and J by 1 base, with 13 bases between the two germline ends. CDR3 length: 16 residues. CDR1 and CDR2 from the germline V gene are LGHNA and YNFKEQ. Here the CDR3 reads CASSQVALGRNYGYTF. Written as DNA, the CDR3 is TGTGCCAGCAGCCAAGTTGCGTTAGGCCGTAACTATGGCTACACCTTC.

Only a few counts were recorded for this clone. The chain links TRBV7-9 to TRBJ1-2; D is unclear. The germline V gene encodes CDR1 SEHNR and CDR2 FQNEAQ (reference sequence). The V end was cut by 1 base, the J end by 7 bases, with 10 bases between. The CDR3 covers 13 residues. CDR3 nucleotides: TGTGCCAGCAGCTTAGATGTGGAGGCTGGCTACACCTTC. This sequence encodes CASSLDVEAGYTF. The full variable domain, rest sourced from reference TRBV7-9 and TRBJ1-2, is DTGVSQNPRHKITKRGQNVTFRCDPISEHNRLYWYRQTLGQGPEFLTYFQNEAQLEKSRLLSDRFSAERPKGSFSTLEIQRTEQGDSAMYLCASSLDVEAGYTFGSGTRLTVV.

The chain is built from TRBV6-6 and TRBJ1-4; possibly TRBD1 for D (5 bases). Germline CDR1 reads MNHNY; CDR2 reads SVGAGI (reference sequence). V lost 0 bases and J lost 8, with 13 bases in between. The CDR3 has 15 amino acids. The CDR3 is CASSYSGTVGEKLFF. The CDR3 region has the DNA TGTGCCAGCAGTTACTCGGGGACCGTGGGAGAAAAACTGTTTTTT.

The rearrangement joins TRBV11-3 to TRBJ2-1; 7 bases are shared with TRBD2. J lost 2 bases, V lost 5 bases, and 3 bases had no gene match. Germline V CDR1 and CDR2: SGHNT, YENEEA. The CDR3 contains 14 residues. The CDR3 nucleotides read TGTGCCAGCAGCAGCGGACTAGCCTACAATGAGCAGTTCTTC. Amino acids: CASSSGLAYNEQFF.

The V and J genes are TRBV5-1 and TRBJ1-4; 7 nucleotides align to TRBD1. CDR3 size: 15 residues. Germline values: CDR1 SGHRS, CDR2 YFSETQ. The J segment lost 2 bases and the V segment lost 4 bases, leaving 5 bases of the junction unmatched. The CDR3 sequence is CASSIQGGTNEKLFF. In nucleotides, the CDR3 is TGCGCCAGCAGCATCCAGGGGGGCACTAATGAAAAACTGTTTTTT.

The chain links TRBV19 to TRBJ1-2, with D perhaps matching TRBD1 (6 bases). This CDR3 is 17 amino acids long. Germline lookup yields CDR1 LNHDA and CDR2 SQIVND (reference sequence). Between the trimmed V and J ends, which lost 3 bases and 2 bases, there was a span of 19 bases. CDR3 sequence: CASSMGRGNSLNYGYTF. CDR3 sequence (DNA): TGTGCCAGTAGTATGGGCAGGGGCAACTCTTTGAACTATGGCTACACCTTC.